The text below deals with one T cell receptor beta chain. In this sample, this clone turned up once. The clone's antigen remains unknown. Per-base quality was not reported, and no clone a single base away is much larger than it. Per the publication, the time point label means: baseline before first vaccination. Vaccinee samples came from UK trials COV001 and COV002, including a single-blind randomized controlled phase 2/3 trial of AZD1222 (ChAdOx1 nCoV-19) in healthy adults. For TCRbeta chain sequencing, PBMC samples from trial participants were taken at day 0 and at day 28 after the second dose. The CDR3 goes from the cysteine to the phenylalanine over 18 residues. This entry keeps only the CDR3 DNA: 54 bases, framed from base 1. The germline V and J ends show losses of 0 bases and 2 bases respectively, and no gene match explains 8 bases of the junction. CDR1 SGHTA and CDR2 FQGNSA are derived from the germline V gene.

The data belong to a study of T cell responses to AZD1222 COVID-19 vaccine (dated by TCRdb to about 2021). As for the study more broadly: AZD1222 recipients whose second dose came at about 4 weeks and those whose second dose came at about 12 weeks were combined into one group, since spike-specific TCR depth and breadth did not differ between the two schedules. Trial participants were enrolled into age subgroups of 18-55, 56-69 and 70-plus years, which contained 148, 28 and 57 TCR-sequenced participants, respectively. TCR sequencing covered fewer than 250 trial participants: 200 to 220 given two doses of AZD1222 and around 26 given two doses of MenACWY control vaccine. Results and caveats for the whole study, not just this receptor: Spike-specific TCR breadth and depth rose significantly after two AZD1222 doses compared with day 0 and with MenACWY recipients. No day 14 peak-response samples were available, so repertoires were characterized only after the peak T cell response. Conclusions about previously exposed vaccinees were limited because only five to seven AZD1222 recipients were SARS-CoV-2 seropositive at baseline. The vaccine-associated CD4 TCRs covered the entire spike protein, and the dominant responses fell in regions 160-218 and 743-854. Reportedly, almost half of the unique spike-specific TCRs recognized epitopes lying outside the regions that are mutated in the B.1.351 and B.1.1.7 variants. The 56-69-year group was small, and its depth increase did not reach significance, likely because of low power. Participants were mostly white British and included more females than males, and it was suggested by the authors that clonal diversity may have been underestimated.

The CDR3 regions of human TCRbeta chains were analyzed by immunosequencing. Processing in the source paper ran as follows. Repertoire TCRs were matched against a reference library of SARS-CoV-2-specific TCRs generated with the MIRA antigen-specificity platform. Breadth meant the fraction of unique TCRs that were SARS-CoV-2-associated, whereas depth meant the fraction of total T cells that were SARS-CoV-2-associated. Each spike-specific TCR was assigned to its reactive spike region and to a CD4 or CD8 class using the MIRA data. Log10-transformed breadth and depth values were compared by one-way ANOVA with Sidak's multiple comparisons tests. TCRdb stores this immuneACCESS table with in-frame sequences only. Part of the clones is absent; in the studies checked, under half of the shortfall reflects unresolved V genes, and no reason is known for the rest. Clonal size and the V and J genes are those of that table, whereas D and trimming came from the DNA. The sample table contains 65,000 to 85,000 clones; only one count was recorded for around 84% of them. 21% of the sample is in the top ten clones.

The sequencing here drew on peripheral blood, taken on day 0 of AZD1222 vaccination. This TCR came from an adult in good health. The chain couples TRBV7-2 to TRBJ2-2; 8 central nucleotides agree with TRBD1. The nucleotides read TGTGCCAGCAGCTTAGCGCCGTGGACAGGGAGCAACACCGGGGAGCTGTTTTTT. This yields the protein CASSLAPWTGSNTGELFF. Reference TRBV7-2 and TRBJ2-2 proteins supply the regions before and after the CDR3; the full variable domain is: GAGVSQSPSNKVTEKGKDVELRCDPISGHTALYWYRQSLGQGLEFLIYFQGNSAPDKSGLPSDRFSAERTGGSVSTLTIQRTQQEDSAVYLCASSLAPWTGSNTGELFFGEGSRLTVL.